This TCR beta chain was captured in a study of T cell repertoires in MIS-A myocarditis. This CDR3 is 18 amino acids long. CDR1 and CDR2 from the germline V gene are ENHRY and SYGVKD. Trimming took off 8 bases at V and 1 base at J, with 21 bases between the two ends. Measured with immunoSEQ multiplex PCR; TCRdb has only the in-frame clones, and not every one. The table shows about 15,000 clones, with around 74% occurring only once. The source is a man aged 18-30 years with fulminant myocarditis from multisystem inflammatory syndrome in adults (MIS-A) after COVID-19. The chain uses TRBV10-3 and TRBJ2-6, with a weak D call TRBD1 (6 bases). The sample taken for sequencing was left ventricle heart tissue obtained at autopsy. The CDR3 nucleotides read TGTGCCATCCAAAAACAGGGTGGGGAAGAGTCTGGGGCCAACGTCCTGACTTTC. This encodes CAIQKQGGEESGANVLTF.